The 26 T cell receptor beta chains presented below share a single source sample, sequenced in a study of blood T cell repertoires in COVID-19 (dated by TCRdb to about 2020). Library creation used the immunoSEQ multiplex PCR assay. TCRdb took over this immuneACCESS table, retaining in-frame rearrangements with V and J assigned. Such tables are incomplete; in checked studies, under half of the missing clones stem from an unresolved V gene, and the remainder is unexplained. This sample comprises some 200,000 clones, approximately 81% of them detected only once. Of the sample, 8% to 9% is held by the ten largest clones. Sequencing was performed on PBMCs or T cells enriched from blood (not recorded which). The origin of the receptors is a woman aged 45-65 years with acute COVID-19.

The V and J genes are TRBV4-3 and TRBJ1-3; 8 bases match TRBD1. Trimming removed 0 bases from V and 4 bases from J; junction bases left unmatched: 2. Germline assignment: CDR1 LGHNA and CDR2 YSLEER. The CDR3 length is 15 residues. The CDR3 sequence is CASSQDRQGGNTIYF. CDR3 coding DNA: TGCGCCAGCAGCCAAGACCGACAGGGGGGAAACACCATATATTTT.

The chain couples TRBV29-1 to TRBJ2-7; 8 bases align to TRBD2. There are 13 residues in the CDR3. Looked up from germline, CDR1 is SQVTM and CDR2 is ANQGSEA. Germline trimming cut 7 bases from V and 6 bases from J; bases unmatched to any gene: 11. The CDR3 protein is CSGGGLREGEQYF. In nucleotides, the CDR3 is TGCAGCGGAGGGGGGCTTCGGGAGGGCGAGCAGTACTTC.

The J gene is TRBJ1-6, the V gene TRBV14; unclear D gene. The V gene's germline CDR1 is SGHDN and CDR2 FVKESK. The CDR3 loop spans 18 amino acids. The ends were cut back, 0 bases at V and 1 base at J, with 13 bases in the middle. The CDR3 reads CASSQEYLAGSYNSPLHF. Written as DNA, the CDR3 is TGTGCCAGCAGCCAAGAGTACCTGGCCGGGTCCTATAATTCACCCCTCCACTTT.

A single count supports this clone. The rearrangement joins TRBV6-5 to TRBJ2-7; 7 nucleotides line up with TRBD1. Germline assignment: CDR1 MNHEY and CDR2 SVGAGI. The CDR3 is 13 amino acids. The J segment lost 7 bases and the V segment lost 7 bases, leaving 10 bases of the junction unmatched. For the CDR3, the DNA is TGTGCCAGCAAGGGGCAGGGGGTGAGTGAGCAGTACTTC. Translated: CASKGQGVSEQYF.

This clone was seen a few times. The rearrangement joins TRBV9 to TRBJ2-3; 8 nucleotides match TRBD2. CDR3 size: 16 residues. V was clipped by 5 bases and J by 2 bases; unmatched bases: 10. Germline lookup yields CDR1 SGDLS and CDR2 YYNGEE. DNA for the CDR3: TGTGCCAGCAGGCTACGGGCGGGGGGAAACACAGATACGCAGTATTTT. It is translated as CASRLRAGGNTDTQYF.

The CDR3 region is CASSNPREASGYGYTF. DNA of the CDR3: TGTGCCAGCAGTAACCCCCGGGAGGCAAGCGGCTATGGCTACACCTTC. The chain combines TRBV28 with TRBJ1-2; D gene unclear. Deletions cut 5 bases from V and 4 bases from J, with 20 bases between. From germline, CDR1 is MDHEN and CDR2 SYDVKM. The CDR3 loop spans 16 amino acids.

The J gene is TRBJ1-5, the V gene TRBV6-4; 8 bases match TRBD1. This CDR3 region has 14 residues. V was pared by 5 bases and J by 6 bases, with 6 bases of the junction left unmatched. Germline V gene sequence: CDR1 MRHNA, CDR2 SNTAGT. The CDR3 DNA follows: TGTGCCAGCAGTCTAACAGGGGGTGGTCAGCCCCAGCATTTT. It specifies CASSLTGGGQPQHF.

The chain combines TRBV5-4 with TRBJ2-3; 7 nucleotides agree with TRBD2. V trimming: 0 bases; J trimming: 0 bases; junction bases outside the gene matches: 4. CDR1 and CDR2 (germline): SGHNT, YYREEE (reference sequence). This CDR3 region has 16 residues. CDR3 sequence: CASSLVGGSSTDTQYF. CDR3 nucleotides: TGTGCCAGCAGCTTGGTGGGGGGGTCTAGCACAGATACGCAGTATTTT.

This sequence joins TRBV15 and TRBJ1-2; D possibly corresponds to TRBD1 (6 bases). From germline, CDR1 is LNHNV and CDR2 YYDKDF (reference sequence). V lost 3 bases, J lost 5 bases, and 10 bases lay in between. CDR3 length: 13 residues. This CDR3 reads CATSSTGSYGYTF. The CDR3 DNA reads TGTGCCACCAGCAGTACAGGGTCATATGGCTACACCTTC.

The chain joins TRBV19 to TRBJ2-7; the match to TRBD1 covers 7 bases. Germline lookup yields CDR1 LNHDA and CDR2 SQIVND (reference sequence). V shed 4 bases and J 4 bases; nucleotides not matched to a gene: 10. The CDR3 runs to 15 residues. The CDR3 spells CASSSQATGEYEQYF. CDR3 bases: TGTGCCAGTAGTAGCCAAGCTACAGGGGAATACGAGCAGTACTTC.

V gene TRBV5-4 combines with J gene TRBJ2-1; maybe TRBD2 (6 bases). V was shortened by 1 base and J by 8 bases, with 13 bases between the two germline ends. The CDR3 length is 14 residues. The V gene's germline CDR1 is SGHNT and CDR2 YYREEE (reference sequence). In nucleotides, the CDR3 is TGTGCCAGCAGCTTGCCGGAGGGGCGATATGAGCAGTTCTTC. Residues: CASSLPEGRYEQFF.

Notes on this clone: Without the conserved terminal phenylalanine or tryptophan, this CDR3 likely stems from a read error. Because the CDR3's place on the DNA is in doubt, the DNA is left out and the CDR3 is given as listed by TCRdb. The chain uses TRBV18 and TRBJ1-3; TRBD1, the table's D call, was not compared with the DNA. The CDR3 spans 12 amino acids, including both terminal residues. The germline gives CDR1 KGHSH, CDR2 LQKENI. The CDR3 is CASSPGQVRVLL.

This chain uses TRBV28 with TRBJ2-7; D remains unclear. This CDR3 is built from 13 residues. The ends were cut back, 5 bases at V and 2 bases at J, with 10 bases in the middle. CDR1 is MDHEN and CDR2 is SYDVKM in the germline V gene. The CDR3 region has the DNA TGTGCCAGCAGTCTCTCACTAACCTACGAGCAGTACTTC. It specifies CASSLSLTYEQYF. The full variable domain, completed using reference TRBV28 and TRBJ2-7, is DVKVTQSSRYLVKRTGEKVFLECVQDMDHENMFWYRQDPGLGLRLIYFSYDVKMKEKGDIPEGYSVSREKKERFSLILESASTNQTSMYLCASSLSLTYEQYFGPGTRLTVT.

The genes are TRBV20-1 and TRBJ1-2; D gene uncertain. CDR3 size: 10 residues. Germline-derived CDR1 and CDR2 are DFQATT and SNEGSKA (reference sequence). The V end was cut by 5 bases, the J end by 8 bases, with 9 bases between. The CDR3 reads CSAPDMGYTF. CDR3 bases: TGCAGTGCTCCAGACATGGGCTACACCTTC.

As regards this clone: Other nucleotide sequences from this sample produce the same CDR3. This chain uses TRBV4-1 with TRBJ1-5; 8 nucleotides match TRBD1. The CDR3 contains 16 residues. Germline V lookup: CDR1 MGHRA, CDR2 YSYEKL. With V trimmed by 2 bases and J by 6 bases, 9 bases remained unmatched. The CDR3 reads CASSQPGQGRGQPQHF. CDR3 nucleotide sequence: TGCGCCAGCAGCCAACCCGGACAGGGACGGGGTCAGCCCCAGCATTTT.

This rearrangement joins TRBV15 to TRBJ1-1; perhaps TRBD1 as D (5 bases). The germline gives CDR1 LNHNV, CDR2 YYDKDF (reference sequence). The CDR3 runs 15 residues. V was cut by 3 bases and J by 8 bases, with 19 bases left in between. As DNA, the CDR3 is TGTGCCACCAGCAGTACACATCAGGGAGGGGCGGAAGCTTTCTTT. Translation: CATSSTHQGGAEAFF.

The V and J genes are TRBV9 and TRBJ2-7; D perhaps matches TRBD2 (5 bases). This CDR3 is built from 14 residues. Trimming cost V 4 bases and J 6 bases, with 17 bases left between them. The germline CDR1 and CDR2 sequences are SGDLS and YYNGEE. This CDR3 reads CASSPVAARGEQYF. In nucleotides, the CDR3 is TGTGCCAGCAGCCCAGTGGCAGCACGGGGCGAGCAGTACTTC.

The chain uses TRBV5-1 and TRBJ2-3; 7 bases fit TRBD1. V shed 4 bases, J shed 6 bases, and the junction held 8 bases outside the gene matches. Germline lookup yields CDR1 SGHRS and CDR2 YFSETQ. This CDR3 is built from 14 residues. This CDR3 is CASSPVGGLDTQYF. Written as DNA, the CDR3 is TGCGCCAGCAGCCCGGTAGGGGGCTTGGATACGCAGTATTTT. Based on the CDR3 plus reference TRBV5-1 and TRBJ2-3, the full variable domain is KAGVTQTPRYLIKTRGQQVTLSCSPISGHRSVSWYQQTPGQGLQFLFEYFSETQRNKGNFPGRFSGRQFSNSRSEMNVSTLELGDSALYLCASSPVGGLDTQYFGPGTRLTVL.

The CDR3 loop is CASGQGGQPQHF. CDR3 coding DNA: TGTGCCAGCGGACAGGGGGGTCAGCCCCAGCATTTT. This chain links TRBV2 with TRBJ1-5, with TRBD1 matching over 10 bases. The junction had 1 base not matched to a gene; V was cut back by 8 bases and J by 6 bases. Germline V gene data show CDR1 as SNHLY and CDR2 as FYNNEI. The CDR3 runs 12 residues.

The chain carries TRBV27 and TRBJ2-7; 7 bases map to TRBD2. The germline gives CDR1 MNHEY, CDR2 SMNVEV (reference sequence). The CDR3 contains 15 residues. The V gene end was trimmed by 7 bases and the J gene end by 2 bases; junction bases not matched to a gene: 11. The CDR3 DNA reads as TGTGCCAGCACTAATGGGCGGGGGAACACCTACGAGCAGTACTTC. This translates into CASTNGRGNTYEQYF.

The CDR3 coding sequence is TGTGCTAGTGGTTTGTCTAAACTGAGCTCTGGAAACACCATATATTTT. Translation: CASGLSKLSSGNTIYF. This sequence joins TRBV12-5 and TRBJ1-3; D uncertain. Germline CDR1 LGHNT, CDR2 FRNRAP. The CDR3 runs 16 residues. V was cut by 2 bases and J by 0 bases, with 11 bases left in between.

V gene TRBV19 combines with J gene TRBJ1-6, with D tentatively TRBD1 (5 bases). V lost 5 bases and J 6 bases, leaving 17 bases between the germline ends. CDR1 and CDR2 from the germline V gene are LNHDA and SQIVND (reference sequence). This CDR3 contains 16 residues. The CDR3 coding sequence is TGTGCCAGTAGTGCCGCGGGACGGAGAGGTAATTCACCCCTCCACTTT. It codes for CASSAAGRRGNSPLHF.

CDR3 in amino acids: CASRDSPSVEQYF. The CDR3 nucleotides are TGTGCCAGCAGGGACTCTCCCTCGGTCGAGCAGTACTTC. V is TRBV11-2 and J is TRBJ2-7, with D possibly matching TRBD2 (5 bases). The CDR3 consists of 13 residues. V lost 6 bases and J lost 6, with 15 bases in between. Per germline, CDR1 SGHAT and CDR2 FQNNGV.

The chain is built from TRBV19 and TRBJ1-4; 10 positions match TRBD1. In germline, CDR1 is LNHDA, CDR2 SQIVND (reference sequence). V was pared by 2 bases and J by 6 bases, with 3 bases of the junction left unmatched. The CDR3 extends over 15 amino acids. The CDR3 is CASSIIGTGDEKLFF. The CDR3, as DNA: TGTGCCAGTAGTATAATCGGGACAGGGGATGAAAAACTGTTTTTT.

Here the CDR3 reads CASSRQGQMNTEAFF. CDR3 nucleotides: TGTGCCAGCAGCCGACAGGGACAGATGAACACTGAAGCTTTCTTT. The chain joins TRBV7-9 to TRBJ1-1, with TRBD1 matching 7 bases. The germline V gene has CDR1 SEHNR and CDR2 FQNEAQ (reference sequence). There are 15 residues in the CDR3. J was trimmed by 0 bases and V by 5 bases; bases with no gene match: 6.

A few counts support this clone. This rearrangement joins TRBV7-2 to TRBJ1-1; D unclear. The CDR3 contains 15 residues. Trimming left V 2 bases short and J 4 bases short, with 14 bases between. Looked up from germline, CDR1 is SGHTA and CDR2 is FQGNSA. In DNA form, the CDR3 reads TGTGCCAGCAGCTTATCCGGGGAAACCCCCACTGAAGCTTTCTTT. This codes for CASSLSGETPTEAFF.